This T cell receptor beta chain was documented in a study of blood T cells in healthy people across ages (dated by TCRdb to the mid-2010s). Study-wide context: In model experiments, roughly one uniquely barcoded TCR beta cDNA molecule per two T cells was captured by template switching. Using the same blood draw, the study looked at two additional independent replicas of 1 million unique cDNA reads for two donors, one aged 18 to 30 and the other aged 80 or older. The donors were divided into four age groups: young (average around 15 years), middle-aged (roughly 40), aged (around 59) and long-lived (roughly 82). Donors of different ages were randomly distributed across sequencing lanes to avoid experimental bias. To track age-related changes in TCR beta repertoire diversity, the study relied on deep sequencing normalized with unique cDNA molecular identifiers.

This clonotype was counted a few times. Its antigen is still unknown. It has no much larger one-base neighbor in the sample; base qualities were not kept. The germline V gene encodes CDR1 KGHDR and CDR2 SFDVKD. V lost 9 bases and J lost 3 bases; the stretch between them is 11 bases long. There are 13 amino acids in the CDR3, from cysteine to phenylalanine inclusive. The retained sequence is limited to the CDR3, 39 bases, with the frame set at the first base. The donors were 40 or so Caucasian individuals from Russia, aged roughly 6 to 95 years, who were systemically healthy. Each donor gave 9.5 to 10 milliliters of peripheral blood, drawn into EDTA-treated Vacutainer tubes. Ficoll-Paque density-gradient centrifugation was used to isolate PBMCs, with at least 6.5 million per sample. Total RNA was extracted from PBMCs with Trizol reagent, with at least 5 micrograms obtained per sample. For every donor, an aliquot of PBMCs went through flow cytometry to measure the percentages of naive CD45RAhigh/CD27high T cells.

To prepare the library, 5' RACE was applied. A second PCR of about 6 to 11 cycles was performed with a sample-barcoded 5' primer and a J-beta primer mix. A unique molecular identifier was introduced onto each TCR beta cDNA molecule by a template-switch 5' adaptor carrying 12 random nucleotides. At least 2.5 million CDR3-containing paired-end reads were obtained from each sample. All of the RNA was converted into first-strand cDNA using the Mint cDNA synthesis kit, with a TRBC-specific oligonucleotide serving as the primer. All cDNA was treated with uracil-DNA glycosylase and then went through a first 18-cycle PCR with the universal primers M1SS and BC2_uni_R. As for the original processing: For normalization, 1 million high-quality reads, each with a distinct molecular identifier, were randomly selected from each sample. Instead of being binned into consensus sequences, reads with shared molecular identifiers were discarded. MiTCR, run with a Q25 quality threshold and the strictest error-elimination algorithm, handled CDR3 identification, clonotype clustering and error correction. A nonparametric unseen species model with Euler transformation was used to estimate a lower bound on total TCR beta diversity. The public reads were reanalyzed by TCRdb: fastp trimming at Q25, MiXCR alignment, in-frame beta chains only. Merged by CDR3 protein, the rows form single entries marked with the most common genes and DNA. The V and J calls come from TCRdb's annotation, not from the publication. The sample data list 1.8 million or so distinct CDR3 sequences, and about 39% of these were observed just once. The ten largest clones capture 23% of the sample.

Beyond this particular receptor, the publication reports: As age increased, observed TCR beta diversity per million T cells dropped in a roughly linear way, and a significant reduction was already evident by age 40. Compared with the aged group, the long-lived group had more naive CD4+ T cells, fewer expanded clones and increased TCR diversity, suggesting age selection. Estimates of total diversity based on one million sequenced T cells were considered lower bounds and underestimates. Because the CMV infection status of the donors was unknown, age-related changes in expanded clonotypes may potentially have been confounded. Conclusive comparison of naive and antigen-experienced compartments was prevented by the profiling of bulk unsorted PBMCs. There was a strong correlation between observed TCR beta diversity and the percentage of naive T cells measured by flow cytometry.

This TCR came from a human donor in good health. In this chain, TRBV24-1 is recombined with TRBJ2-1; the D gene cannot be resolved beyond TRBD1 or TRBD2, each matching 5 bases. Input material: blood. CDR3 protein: CATGGLDYNEQFF. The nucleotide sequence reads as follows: TGTGCCACCGGGGGTCTAGACTACAATGAGCAGTTCTTC.